This T cell receptor (beta chain) was observed in a study of control samples from healthy donors and cancer patients. Using immunoSEQ multiplex PCR, the repertoire was profiled, and TCRdb retains in-frame clones only, with some absent. The sample has about 180,000 clones, 90% seen once. V shed 2 bases and J shed 1 base, with 8 bases lying between them. The CDR3 spans 14 residues. Germline CDR1 reads MNHNS; CDR2 reads SASEGT. This receptor was obtained from a woman between 50 and 59 years old in good health. The sequencing sample was made of blood. The gene calls are TRBV6-1 and TRBJ1-1; D remains ambiguous. The CDR3 region is CASSELYRNTEAFF. CDR3 nucleotide sequence: TGTGCCAGCAGTGAACTGTATAGGAACACTGAAGCTTTCTTT.